Below are 15 T cell receptor beta chains sequenced from a single sample in a study of T cell changes during pregnancy in multiple sclerosis. Sequencing used immunoSEQ multiplex PCR; TCRdb keeps in-frame clones, though not all of them. The sample lists some 29,000 clones; approximately 89% were seen once. The sequencing here drew on CD8+ T cells from peripheral blood mononuclear cells, taken after pregnancy. The receptors here all came from a female donor with multiple sclerosis, enrolled in a pregnancy study.

The CDR3, as DNA: TGTGCCAGCAGCCCTGGCCGGGGTGCCAATCAGCCCCAGCATTTT. Protein: CASSPGRGANQPQHF. The rearrangement uses TRBV2 and TRBJ1-5; no firm D call. The CDR3 has 15 residues. From germline, CDR1 is SNHLY and CDR2 FYNNEI. The ends were cut back, 6 bases at V and 3 bases at J, with 15 bases in the middle.

This chain links TRBV13 with TRBJ1-2; no reliable D call. The CDR3 length is 15 residues. V shed 3 bases and J shed 5 bases, with 16 bases lying between them. The V gene's germline CDR1 is PRHDT and CDR2 FYEKMQ (reference sequence). The CDR3 DNA reads as TGTGCCAGCAGCTTGGGAGTCGGCTCTCTATATGGCTACACCTTC. Translating it yields CASSLGVGSLYGYTF.

The chain has TRBV4-3 and TRBJ2-3, with D possibly TRBD1 on 6 matching bases. V lost 3 bases, J lost 2 bases, and 12 bases lay in between. The CDR3 is 15 residues long. Germline-derived CDR1 and CDR2 are LGHNA and YSLEER. CDR3 coding DNA: TGCGCCAGCAGCCACACTCAGGGGCTCACAGATACGCAGTATTTT. Translating gives CASSHTQGLTDTQYF.

V usage is TRBV7-9 and J usage is TRBJ2-1; TRBD1 might be the D (5 bases). CDR3 length: 15 amino acids. The germline CDR1 and CDR2 sequences are SEHNR and FQNEAQ (reference sequence). The ends were cut back, 4 bases at V and 4 bases at J, with 14 bases in the middle. The CDR3, as DNA: TGTGCCAGCAGCTCCCTCCAGGGATCGTACAATGAGCAGTTCTTC. Its translation is CASSSLQGSYNEQFF.

The chain uses TRBV7-8 and TRBJ1-2, with D tentatively TRBD1 (5 bases). The V gene's germline CDR1 is SGHVS and CDR2 FQNEAQ. The CDR3 runs 15 residues. V shed 4 bases and J shed 3 bases, with 15 bases lying between them. DNA of the CDR3: TGTGCCAGCAGCTCAATACCAGACAGTGACTATGGCTACACCTTC. Protein product: CASSSIPDSDYGYTF.

The chain is built from TRBV4-3 and TRBJ2-6; 7 bases map to TRBD2. This CDR3 is 16 amino acids long. CDR1 is LGHNA and CDR2 is YSLEER in the germline V gene. J lost 2 bases, V lost 0 bases, and 1 base had no gene match. CDR3 region: CASSQDRGAGANVLTF. The CDR3 DNA follows: TGCGCCAGCAGCCAAGATCGGGGGGCTGGGGCCAACGTCCTGACTTTC.

The V gene is TRBV2, the J gene TRBJ2-1; 7 bases map to TRBD2. CDR1 is SNHLY and CDR2 is FYNNEI in the germline V gene. Trimming at V came to 7 bases and at J to 9 bases, leaving 9 bases not matched to a gene. The CDR3 length is 13 residues. The CDR3 nucleotides read TGTGCCAGCAACCCGGCGGGAGCTCCTGAGCAGTTCTTC. Translation: CASNPAGAPEQFF.

This chain connects TRBV5-4 to TRBJ2-1, with 8 bases that match TRBD2. V shed 1 base, J shed 1 base, and the junction held 7 bases outside the gene matches. Germline V gene lookup returns CDR1 SGHNT and CDR2 YYREEE (reference sequence). The CDR3 is 17 amino acids. Here the CDR3 DNA reads TGTGCCAGCAGCTTGCCTAGCGGGCGTTGGTCCTACAATGAGCAGTTCTTC. Translation: CASSLPSGRWSYNEQFF.

The V and J genes are TRBV7-2 and TRBJ2-5, with TRBD2 identical over 9 bases. The germline gives CDR1 SGHTA, CDR2 FQGNSA. V trimming: 4 bases; J trimming: 4 bases; junction bases outside the gene matches: 7. The CDR3 contains 15 residues. The CDR3 DNA reads TGTGCCAGCAGCTGGATAGCGGGAGCATTAGAGACCCAGTACTTC. This translates into CASSWIAGALETQYF. The complete variable domain, with remaining parts taken from reference TRBV7-2 and TRBJ2-5, reads GAGVSQSPSNKVTEKGKDVELRCDPISGHTALYWYRQSLGQGLEFLIYFQGNSAPDKSGLPSDRFSAERTGGSVSTLTIQRTQQEDSAVYLCASSWIAGALETQYFGPGTRLLVL.

The chain carries TRBV5-5 and TRBJ2-7; D is uncertain. Trimming left V 1 base short and J 2 bases short, with 10 bases between. The CDR3 runs to 14 residues. Germline CDR1 reads SGHKS; CDR2 reads YYEKEE (reference sequence). DNA of the CDR3: TGTGCCAGCAGCTTGTTAGAGGCCCCCTACGAGCAGTACTTC. Its translation: CASSLLEAPYEQYF.

The rearrangement links TRBV15 to TRBJ2-5; maybe TRBD2 (5 bases). Germline V CDR1 and CDR2: LNHNV, YYDKDF (reference sequence). The CDR3 runs to 13 residues. V was clipped by 1 base and J by 3 bases, with 6 bases between them. CDR3 sequence reads: CATSRVEEETQYF. The CDR3 DNA follows: TGTGCCACCAGCAGAGTGGAGGAAGAGACCCAGTACTTC.

V is TRBV6-5 and J is TRBJ2-5; no clear D. Germline V gene data show CDR1 as MNHEY and CDR2 as SVGAGI. V shed 4 bases and J shed 0 bases, with 6 bases lying between them. This CDR3 spans 13 amino acids. CDR3 amino acids: CASSLQYQETQYF. Written as DNA, the CDR3 is TGTGCCAGCAGTTTACAGTACCAAGAGACCCAGTACTTC.

The V and J genes are TRBV27 and TRBJ2-7; TRBD1 matches at 8 bases. Trimming took 5 bases from V and 0 from J; bases not matched to a gene: 6. This CDR3 contains 15 residues. Germline CDR1 reads MNHEY; CDR2 reads SMNVEV (reference sequence). This CDR3 is CASSPRTGISYEQYF. CDR3 nucleotides: TGTGCCAGCAGTCCACGGACAGGGATCTCCTACGAGCAGTACTTC.

This clone was seen a single time. The chain recombines TRBV6-4 with TRBJ2-1; perhaps TRBD2 as D (6 bases). V shed 8 bases and J shed 7 bases, with 15 bases lying between them. Per germline, CDR1 MRHNA and CDR2 SNTAGT. There are 13 residues in the CDR3. The CDR3 DNA reads as TGTGCCAGCGCCCGGGACTGGGGAAATGAGCAGTTCTTC. It codes for CASARDWGNEQFF.

This clone was picked up a small number of times. V and J are TRBV6-4 and TRBJ2-3; 10 bases line up with TRBD2. Germline V gene data show CDR1 as MRHNA and CDR2 as SNTAGT. Germline trimming cut 5 bases from V and 2 bases from J; bases unmatched to any gene: 4. The CDR3 loop spans 15 amino acids. CDR3 sequence: CASSPLAGATDTQYF. The CDR3 DNA reads TGTGCCAGCAGTCCCCTAGCGGGAGCCACAGATACGCAGTATTTT.